Listed below are T cell receptor beta chains from one sample, sequenced in a study of identical twins. One entry per CDR3 protein results from TCRdb running MiXCR on the 5' RACE reads. The data contain under 300,000 distinct CDR3 sequences, over 5% of them singletons. These data also featured in a second study, about T cells expressing NK-cell markers.

The sequencing sample was made of CD8+ T cells sorted from blood. The receptors were gathered from a woman aged 18-30 years in good health. Each CDR3 is given with its conserved first and last residue. The D gene is left open where the match is weak. Clone size is given for some rows only: seen once, a few or many times, or a class if the clone is expanded.

j_gene | d_gene | v_gene | abundance | CDR3aa | CDR3nt
TRBJ2-5 | . | TRBV6-2/TRBV6-3 | . | CASKYPQETQYF | TGTGCCAGCAAATATCCTCAAGAGACCCAGTACTTC
TRBJ1-2 | . | TRBV20-1 | . | CSARRLEGYTF | TGCAGTGCCCGACGACTGGAAGGCTACACCTTC
TRBJ1-6 | . | TRBV13 | few | CASSLHGSGRNSPLHF | TGTGCCAGCAGCTTACATGGCTCAGGACGAAATTCACCCCTCCACTTT
TRBJ1-2 | . | TRBV30 | few | CAWRRYGYTF | TGTGCCTGGAGACGCTATGGCTACACCTTC
TRBJ2-7 | . | TRBV7-6 | many | CASSLLEGGGNYEQYF | TGTGCCAGCAGCCTCTTAGAGGGAGGGGGAAACTACGAGCAGTACTTC
TRBJ2-1 | TRBD2 | TRBV3-1 | . | CASSPLGLAGGYNEQFF | TGTGCCAGCAGCCCACTAGGACTAGCGGGGGGGTATAATGAGCAGTTCTTC
TRBJ2-5 | . | TRBV3-1 | . | CASSKVDLLGATQYF | TGTGCCAGCAGTAAGGTGGACTTACTAGGAGCGACCCAGTACTTC
TRBJ2-7 | TRBD2 | TRBV27 | many | CASSLTPGTTYEQYF | TGTGCCAGCAGTCTGACTCCCGGGACTACGTACGAGCAGTACTTC
TRBJ2-7 | TRBD2 | TRBV11-2 | few | CASSLAWGLGGEQYF | TGTGCCAGCAGCCTAGCATGGGGACTAGGAGGCGAGCAGTACTTC
TRBJ1-5 | . | TRBV12-3/TRBV12-4 | few | CASSVREDQPQHF | TGTGCCAGCAGTGTTAGGGAGGATCAGCCCCAGCATTTT
TRBJ2-3 | . | TRBV5-1 | few | CASSMAAGGGFTDTQYF | TGCGCCAGCAGCATGGCCGCAGGGGGGGGATTCACAGATACGCAGTATTTT
TRBJ2-7 | . | TRBV6-5 | . | CASSYSRGYEQYF | TGTGCCAGCAGTTACTCGAGAGGCTACGAGCAGTACTTC
TRBJ2-1 | . | TRBV12-3/TRBV12-4 | many | CASSFGAPSHNEQFF | TGTGCCAGCAGTTTCGGGGCCCCTAGCCACAATGAGCAGTTCTTC
TRBJ2-7 | TRBD2 | TRBV20-1 | many | CSAYPGGGRYEQYF | TGCAGTGCTTACCCTGGCGGGGGAAGATACGAGCAGTACTTC
TRBJ2-5 | . | TRBV11-2 | many | CASSQGGTSQETQYF | TGTGCCAGCAGCCAGGGGGGGACCTCCCAAGAGACCCAGTACTTC
TRBJ2-1 | TRBD2 | TRBV3-1 | . | CASSQAGLAGGTSSYNEQFF | TGTGCCAGCAGCCAAGCAGGACTAGCGGGGGGTACGAGCTCCTACAATGAGCAGTTCTTC
TRBJ2-7 | TRBD1 | TRBV27 | few | CASSYLGQGNEQYF | TGTGCCAGCAGTTATTTGGGACAGGGCAACGAGCAGTACTTC
TRBJ2-6 | . | TRBV30 | . | CACPGPNTGANVLTF | TGTGCCTGCCCCGGGCCAAATACTGGGGCCAACGTCCTGACTTTC
TRBJ2-7 | TRBD1 | TRBV18 | . | CASSPSPRDSYEQYF | TGTGCCAGCTCACCGTCTCCCCGGGACAGCTACGAGCAGTACTTC
TRBJ2-1 | TRBD2 | TRBV9 | . | CASSGRTSGGVDEQFF | TGTGCCAGCAGCGGCCGGACTAGCGGGGGGGTTGATGAGCAGTTCTTC
TRBJ1-2 | . | TRBV18 | . | CASSPAGVNYGYTF | TGTGCCAGCTCACCAGCGGGTGTGAACTATGGCTACACCTTC
TRBJ2-2 | . | TRBV20-1 | . | CSASVTDTGELFF | TGCAGTGCTAGTGTGACAGATACCGGGGAGCTGTTTTTT
TRBJ2-1 | . | TRBV2 | few | CASRTRQKEFF | TGTGCCAGCAGGACCCGGCAAAAGGAGTTCTTC
TRBJ2-3 | . | TRBV9 | many | CASSVWGYEGDTQYF | TGTGCCAGCAGCGTATGGGGATACGAAGGAGATACGCAGTATTTT
TRBJ2-3 | TRBD2 | TRBV20-1 | . | CSASRTGGRTDTQYF | TGCAGTGCTAGTAGGACGGGAGGAAGGACAGATACGCAGTATTTT
TRBJ2-5 | . | TRBV12-3/TRBV12-4 | . | CASSLVWGPTSETQYF | TGTGCCAGCAGTCTGGTGTGGGGGCCCACAAGCGAGACCCAGTACTTC
TRBJ1-2 | . | TRBV12-3/TRBV12-4 | . | CASSFAPYGYTF | TGTGCCAGCAGTTTTGCCCCCTATGGCTACACCTTC